What follows is one T cell receptor beta chain and its context. Its antigen is undetermined. These data come from a study of cytomegalovirus exposure and HLA in healthy donors. 60 Vbeta and 13 Jbeta primers were used in PCR. TCRdb's copy holds only in-frame clones and misses some; the assay was immunoSEQ multiplex PCR. This sample has 200,000 to 300,000 clones, with 84% found just once. Germline values: CDR1 MNHNY, CDR2 SVGAGI (reference sequence). Trimming took off 7 bases at V and 2 bases at J, with 5 bases between the two ends. The CDR3 contains 12 residues. Study findings and constraints: As confirmed in vitro, three CMV-associated chains were specific for CMV antigens.

The source material was PBMCs. The chain has TRBV6-6 and TRBJ2-2; D gene unclear. The TCR comes from a middle-aged woman in good health and CMV-seropositive. CDR3 in DNA: TGTGCCAGCACCCAAAACACCGGGGAGCTGTTTTTT. It specifies CASTQNTGELFF.